Each of the 28 T cell receptor beta chains below was sequenced from the same sample in a study of metastatic and nonmetastatic thyroid tumors. Thyroid surgery was performed in patients who had received no treatment beforehand. TCRdb reanalyzed the PCR reads via MiXCR. The data hold some 20,000 clones, with approximately 22% observed a single time. Sequences were obtained from tumor tissue. These receptors all come from a female donor with papillary thyroid cancer or a benign thyroid nodule (not recorded which). Some clones in this sample may be carry-over from other donors' samples.

The V and J genes are TRBV5-6 and TRBJ1-6, with D maybe TRBD1 (6 bases). This CDR3 has 13 residues. Looked up from germline, CDR1 is SGHDT and CDR2 is YYEEEE. Between the trimmed V and J ends, which lost 4 bases and 13 bases, there was a span of 15 bases. CDR3 sequence reads: CASSIHEGGPLHF. CDR3 bases: TGTGCCAGCAGCATACACGAGGGGGGGCCCCTCCACTTT.

Concerning this clone: An end of the junction does not agree with germline; a read error may underlie this. This chain's CDR3 is CGSSLCPSGGVGSYEQYF. The CDR3 DNA reads as TGTGGCAGCAGCTTATGTCCGTCGGGAGGGGTTGGCTCCTACGAGCAGTACTTC. V is TRBV7-8 and J is TRBJ2-7, with 8 bases identical to TRBD2. The CDR3 is 18 residues long. Germline V gene sequence: CDR1 SGHVS, CDR2 FQNEAQ.

This clone was detected many times. Being one base from a much bigger clone, this may be a read error. The genes are TRBV13 and TRBJ2-7, with D hard to call. Trimming took off 5 bases at V and 2 bases at J, with 4 bases between the two ends. The CDR3 is 11 amino acids. Germline values: CDR1 PRHDT, CDR2 FYEKMQ (reference sequence). CDR3 in DNA: TGTGCCAGCAGCCGTACCTACGAGCAGTACTTC. Its protein product is CASSRTYEQYF.

This clone was seen more than once but under ten times. This chain joins TRBV20-1 and TRBJ2-7; tentatively, D is TRBD2 (5 bases). The germline gives CDR1 DFQATT, CDR2 SNEGSKA (reference sequence). CDR3 size: 13 residues. Trimming pared 0 bases from V and 8 bases from J, leaving 14 bases between. This CDR3 is CSAREQERRKQYF. DNA for the CDR3: TGCAGTGCTAGAGAGCAGGAGCGGAGAAAGCAGTACTTC.

Concerning this clone itself: A read error may produce the germline difference seen at one junction end. The J gene is TRBJ2-6, the V gene TRBV5-1, with D perhaps matching TRBD1 (6 bases). Looked up from germline, CDR1 is SGHRS and CDR2 is YFSETQ. CDR3 length: 15 residues. Here the CDR3 reads CVSRRQVSGANVLTF. The DNA of the CDR3 is TGCGTCAGCAGAAGACAGGTCTCTGGGGCCAACGTCCTGACTTTC. Full variable domain (missing parts from reference TRBV5-1 and TRBJ2-6): KAGVTQTPRYLIKTRGQQVTLSCSPISGHRSVSWYQQTPGQGLQFLFEYFSETQRNKGNFPGRFSGRQFSNSRSEMNVSTLELGDSALYLCVSRRQVSGANVLTFGAGSRLTVL.

This chain links TRBV6-1 with TRBJ2-5; TRBD1 aligns across 8 bases. The germline gives CDR1 MNHNS, CDR2 SASEGT. The CDR3 runs 14 residues. V lost 4 bases to trimming and J lost 2 bases; unmatched junction nucleotides: 3. This CDR3 is CASSGQGRQETQYF. The CDR3 DNA is TGTGCCAGCAGTGGACAGGGGCGTCAAGAGACCCAGTACTTC.

On this clone itself: A much larger clone lies one base from this, so it may be a read error. The chain employs TRBV9 and TRBJ2-5, with 13 bases matching TRBD2. CDR3 size: 16 residues. Germline assignment: CDR1 SGDLS and CDR2 YYNGEE. The CDR3 DNA sequence: TGTGCCAGCAGCGCGGGACTAGCGGGATTCATCGAGACCAAGTACTTC. Translation gives CASSAGLAGFIETKYF.

This clone has more than one count but fewer than ten. This rearrangement joins TRBV10-3 to TRBJ2-3, with no clear D. Germline V CDR1 and CDR2: ENHRY, SYGVKD. The CDR3 contains 13 residues. Trimming took 3 bases from V and 0 from J, leaving 4 bases between them. The CDR3 is CAISDVSTDTQYF. CDR3 bases: TGTGCCATCAGTGATGTGAGCACAGATACGCAGTATTTT.

By sample fraction, this clone is medium-sized. This rearrangement joins TRBV11-2 to TRBJ2-3; D unresolved. Germline CDR1 reads SGHAT; CDR2 reads FQNNGV. V was cut by 1 base and J by 0 bases, with 14 bases left in between. The CDR3 totals 17 residues. The CDR3 coding sequence is TGTGCCAGCAGCTTAGGGGAACTCCTTACTAGCACAGATACGCAGTATTTT. Its translation is CASSLGELLTSTDTQYF.

In regard to this clone: One end of the junction is discordant with germline, which a read error may explain. CDR3 coding DNA: TGTGCCAGCAGTCGACAGGGGAGAGAGCGGTACTTC. It encodes CASSRQGRERYF. The chain joins TRBV27 to TRBJ2-7; 8 bases align to TRBD1. The CDR3 is 12 residues long. Germline-derived CDR1 and CDR2 are MNHEY and SMNVEV (reference sequence).

This clone was detected ten times or more. The CDR3, as DNA: TGCAGTGCTGGAAGGGACTTCACAGATACGCAGTATTTT. Residues: CSAGRDFTDTQYF. The gene calls are TRBV20-1 and TRBJ2-3; possible D gene TRBD2, 6 bases. Looked up from germline, CDR1 is DFQATT and CDR2 is SNEGSKA (reference sequence). Trimming pared 5 bases from V and 2 bases from J, leaving 11 bases between. The CDR3 consists of 13 residues.

This clone was observed many times. A junction end diverges from the germline sequence, so it may reflect a read error. The chain carries TRBV28 and TRBJ1-4; TRBD1 is a possible D gene (6 bases). This CDR3 spans 13 amino acids. The germline V gene has CDR1 MDHEN and CDR2 SYDVKM. The CDR3 DNA sequence: TGTGCCAGCAGTTTGGGGGCTAATGAAAGACTGTTTTTT. Protein: CASSLGANERLFF.

This chain joins TRBV4-2 and TRBJ2-7, with a tentative D call TRBD2 (6 bases). Per the germline V gene, CDR1 is LGHNA and CDR2 is YNFKEQ. There are 13 residues in the CDR3. The CDR3 spells CASSQDEGLEVVV. In nucleotides, the CDR3 is TGTGCCAGCAGCCAAGATGAGGGACTCGAAGTAGTTGTC.

V gene TRBV30 combines with J gene TRBJ1-1, with D maybe TRBD1 (5 bases). The V gene lost 3 bases and the J gene lost 10 bases, with 18 bases spanning the gap. Looked up from germline, CDR1 is GTSNPN and CDR2 is SVGIG (reference sequence). CDR3 length: 13 amino acids. CDR3 residues: CAWSLGRETRAFF. CDR3 DNA sequence: TGTGCCTGGAGCCTGGGGCGGGAGACGAGAGCTTTCTTT. Combining the CDR3 with reference TRBV30 and TRBJ1-1 gives the whole variable domain SQTIHQWPATLVQPVGSPLSLECTVEGTSNPNLYWYRQAAGRGLQLLFYSVGIGQISSEVPQNLSASRPQDRQFILSSKKLLLSDSGFYLCAWSLGRETRAFFGQGTRLTVV.

This clone was observed at least ten times. This rearrangement joins TRBV5-4 to TRBJ1-2; D possibly corresponds to TRBD1 (5 bases). This CDR3 region has 15 residues. Trimming removed 4 bases from V and 7 bases from J, with 20 bases in between. CDR1 and CDR2 (germline): SGHNT, YYREEE (reference sequence). CDR3 nucleotides: TGTGCCAGCAGCCGTCAAGGCTCTCCTGGGGCTGGCTACACCTTC. Amino acid sequence: CASSRQGSPGAGYTF.

This clone showed up many times. This rearrangement joins TRBV6-1 to TRBJ2-2; D gene ambiguous. Germline assignment: CDR1 MNHNS and CDR2 SASEGT. The CDR3 spans 13 residues. V lost 6 bases and J 3 bases, leaving 8 bases between the germline ends. The CDR3 DNA reads as TGTGCCAGCAGCCCCCGAGACACCGGGGAGCTGTTTTTT. Amino acid sequence: CASSPRDTGELFF.

V is TRBV19 and J is TRBJ1-1; no firm D call. There are 14 residues in the CDR3. Trimming took 9 bases from V and 3 from J, leaving 17 bases between them. Germline CDR1 LNHDA, CDR2 SQIVND (reference sequence). CDR3 sequence reads: CARDVSFGDTEAFF. CDR3 bases: TGTGCCAGGGACGTCAGTTTCGGAGACACTGAAGCTTTCTTT.

This clone was detected many times. The chain links TRBV7-8 to TRBJ2-4; no clear D. The CDR3 consists of 14 residues. V dropped 5 bases and J dropped 4 bases, with 12 bases sitting between them. Germline V lookup: CDR1 SGHVS, CDR2 FQNEAQ. The CDR3 sequence is CASSLERRKNIQYF. The DNA of the CDR3 is TGTGCCAGCAGCCTAGAGCGCAGGAAAAACATTCAGTACTTC.

Note on this clone: A much larger clone differs from this one at a single base, so this may be a read error. V usage is TRBV10-2 and J usage is TRBJ2-1, with 11 nucleotides matching TRBD2. The CDR3 is made up of 17 amino acids. The V segment lost 4 bases and the J segment 15 bases; nucleotides outside the gene matches: 20. Germline loops: CDR1 WSHSY, CDR2 SAAADI. The CDR3 region has the DNA TGCGCCAGCAGTGGCCATAGCGGGAGGGCCAGCGACAATAAGCGGTTCTTC. Translated, it gives CASSGHSGRASDNKRFF.

The chain joins TRBV28 to TRBJ2-1; TRBD1 aligns across 8 bases. The CDR3 consists of 14 residues. CDR1 and CDR2 from the germline V gene are MDHEN and SYDVKM. Trimming at V came to 3 bases and at J to 6 bases, leaving 4 bases not matched to a gene. The CDR3 sequence: CASSFQDRANEQFF. Here the CDR3 DNA reads TGTGCCAGCAGTTTCCAGGACAGGGCCAATGAGCAGTTCTTC.

This clone was detected ten times or more. The genes are TRBV18 and TRBJ2-7; tentatively, D is TRBD1 (6 bases). The ends were cut back, 3 bases at V and 1 base at J, with 7 bases in the middle. The germline V gene has CDR1 KGHSH and CDR2 LQKENI. CDR3 length equals 13 residues. CDR3 nucleotide sequence: TGTGCCAGCTCACCGGACAGATCCTACGAGCAGTACTTC. Translating gives CASSPDRSYEQYF.

The V and J genes are TRBV5-6 and TRBJ1-5, with TRBD1 as a possible D gene (5 bases). Trimming stripped 0 bases from V and 9 bases from J, with 10 bases between. This CDR3 is built from 13 residues. Per germline, CDR1 SGHDT and CDR2 YYEEEE. Written as DNA, the CDR3 is TGTGCCAGCAGCTTGGGGCAGGGCCGGCCCCAGCATTTT. Translation: CASSLGQGRPQHF.

This clone appeared many times. A much bigger clone sits one base away, suggesting this may be a read error. The CDR3 ends on some other residue instead of the conserved phenylalanine or tryptophan, so this is likely a read error. CDR3 nucleotides: TGTGCCAGCAGGGGACAGATGAACACTGAAGCTTTCCTT. Translation: CASRGQMNTEAFL. This chain links TRBV12-3 or TRBV12-4 with TRBJ1-1, with TRBD1 matching 7 bases. Trimming took 6 bases from V and 0 from J; bases not matched to a gene: 1. The CDR3 spans 13 residues.

This clone was counted at least ten times. The chain employs TRBV20-1 and TRBJ1-5; D is uncertain. Germline V gene sequence: CDR1 DFQATT, CDR2 SNEGSKA (reference sequence). The V end lost 5 bases, the J end lost 5 bases, and 13 bases lay between the germline ends. The CDR3 sequence is 13 residues long. The CDR3 loop is CSAYQSLDQPQHF. In DNA, the CDR3 is TGCAGTGCTTACCAGTCCCTCGATCAGCCCCAGCATTTT.

As concerns this clone: The CDR3 end shows no conserved phenylalanine or tryptophan, and so a read error is likely. This sequence joins TRBV9 and TRBJ2-1; a weak D match, TRBD2 (5 bases). The CDR3 runs to 17 residues. V was pared by 0 bases and J by 8 bases, with 21 bases between. The germline CDR1 and CDR2 sequences are SGDLS and YYNGEE. The DNA for the CDR3 is TGTGCCAGCAGCGTAGCTACGGGATGGCCAGAGGACGATGAGCAGTTCCTC. This gives the protein CASSVATGWPEDDEQFL.

This clone ranks as medium-sized (0.01 to 0.1%). This chain joins TRBV4-1 and TRBJ2-7, with D unclear. Germline lookup yields CDR1 MGHRA and CDR2 YSYEKL. The CDR3 covers 15 residues. V gave up 0 bases and J gave up 2 bases, with 11 bases separating them. CDR3 sequence: CASSQEDGSPYEQYF. The CDR3 coding sequence is TGCGCCAGCAGCCAAGAAGATGGGTCGCCCTACGAGCAGTACTTC.

The table lists this clone with a few counts. One end of the junction is discordant with germline, which a read error may explain. CDR3 in amino acids: CASSEVSSGTQETQCF. The CDR3, as DNA: TGCGCCAGCAGTGAGGTTTCTAGCGGGACCCAAGAGACCCAGTGCTTC. The genes are TRBV10-1 and TRBJ2-5, with TRBD2 identical over 9 bases. The germline V gene encodes CDR1 WNHNN and CDR2 SYGVQD (reference sequence). This CDR3 is 16 amino acids long.

This rearrangement joins TRBV11-2 to TRBJ1-2; 7 bases are shared with TRBD1. Germline V gives CDR1 SGHAT, CDR2 FQNNGV. Germline trimming cut 4 bases from V and 1 base from J; bases unmatched to any gene: 12. This CDR3 contains 17 residues. The CDR3 sequence is CASSSPKKGARNYGYTF. The CDR3 nucleotides read TGTGCCAGCAGCTCCCCCAAGAAGGGGGCGCGTAACTATGGCTACACCTTC.